This T cell receptor (beta chain) was sequenced in a study of patients and donors after allogeneic stem cell transplantation. TCRdb independently ran MiXCR on the RT-PCR reads; one entry per CDR3 protein. The table lists under 200,000 distinct CDR3 sequences, roughly 31% of them singletons. The V and J ends lost 4 bases and 2 bases, in that order; junction bases with no gene match: 6. The length of the CDR3 is 15 residues. Germline V lookup: CDR1 MNHEY, CDR2 SMNVEV (reference sequence). Sequenced input: blood, either unsorted or a sorted T cell fraction (not recorded which). V and J are TRBV27 and TRBJ1-2, with TRBD1 identical over 8 bases. This sequence was found in a human donor who was either an allogeneic HSCT recipient or a stem cell or donor lymphocyte infusion donor (not recorded which). It is not recorded whose cells these are; they may come from a transplant donor. CDR3 amino acids: CASSWTGLSNYGYTF. DNA for the CDR3: TGTGCCAGCAGTTGGACAGGGTTAAGCAACTATGGCTACACCTTC.